This is a list of T cell receptor beta chains from one sample in a study of blood T cell repertoires in COVID-19. This table comes from immunoSEQ multiplex PCR, and its TCRdb copy is limited to in-frame clones, with some not included. The profile covers a few hundred thousand clones, with around 90% appearing a single time and 1% taken by the ten largest. Sequences were obtained from peripheral blood. The receptors shown here come from a man aged 50 to 60 with active or convalescent COVID-19. The CDR3 runs from the conserved cysteine through the conserved F or W. The order of the fields is clone size, V gene, D gene, J gene, CDR3 protein, CDR3 DNA. The D gene is left open where the match is weak. The size entry is marked missing in some rows and otherwise reads once, few, many or a size class.

.	TRBV10-3	.	TRBJ1-1	CAISRGTEAFF	TGTGCCATCAGCCGGGGCACTGAAGCTTTCTTT
.	TRBV25-1	.	TRBJ1-4	CASRDAGREKLFF	TGTGCCAGCAGGGATGCAGGGAGGGAAAAACTGTTTTTT
.	TRBV5-1	TRBD1	TRBJ2-7	CASSLAAGTAYEQYF	TGCGCCAGCAGCTTAGCCGCCGGGACAGCCTACGAGCAGTACTTC
.	TRBV5-1	TRBD1	TRBJ1-2	CASSNGQGSDGYTF	TGCGCCAGCAGCAATGGACAGGGTAGTGACGGCTACACCTTC
.	TRBV4-3	.	TRBJ1-3	CASSQERGTTIYF	TGCGCCAGCAGCCAAGAACGCGGTACGACCATATATTTT
.	TRBV6-2/TRBV6-3	.	TRBJ2-1	CASSYPRGRRPAAYNEQFF	TGTGCCAGCAGTTACCCTAGAGGCCGGAGGCCGGCAGCCTACAATGAGCAGTTCTTC
.	TRBV7-2	.	TRBJ1-2	CASSLTEGPIGGGYTF	TGTGCCAGCAGCTTAACGGAAGGTCCAATAGGGGGTGGCTACACCTTC
.	TRBV5-1	TRBD1	TRBJ1-4	CASSPGQGLNEKLFF	TGCGCCAGCAGCCCGGGACAGGGCCTAAATGAAAAACTGTTTTTT
.	TRBV21-1	.	TRBJ2-3	CASSRPSNGGPADTQYF	TGTGCCAGCAGCAGACCCTCAAACGGGGGGCCGGCAGATACGCAGTATTTT
.	TRBV6-5	.	TRBJ1-6	CASTRQTNSPLHF	TGTGCCAGCACCCGACAGACTAATTCACCCCTCCACTTT
.	TRBV5-6	TRBD1	TRBJ2-1	CASSLALDRVGHEQFF	TGTGCCAGCAGCTTGGCCCTGGACAGGGTAGGACATGAGCAGTTCTTC
.	TRBV5-1	TRBD1	TRBJ2-1	CASRSGQGFNEQFF	TGCGCCAGCAGATCGGGACAGGGGTTCAATGAGCAGTTCTTC
.	TRBV5-8	TRBD1	TRBJ1-5	CASSRDSFNQPQHF	TGTGCCAGCAGCCGGGACAGTTTTAATCAGCCCCAGCATTTT
.	TRBV28	TRBD1	TRBJ2-7	CASSQMDRETYEQYF	TGTGCCAGCAGCCAAATGGACAGGGAGACTTACGAGCAGTACTTC
few	TRBV7-3	.	TRBJ1-3	CASSLTGGSGNTIYF	TGTGCCAGCAGCTTAACAGGGGGATCTGGAAACACCATATATTTT
.	TRBV5-1	TRBD2	TRBJ2-1	CASSLERGLAGRSSYNEQFF	TGCGCCAGCAGCTTGGAGAGAGGACTAGCGGGACGAAGCTCCTACAATGAGCAGTTCTTC
.	TRBV5-1	TRBD1	TRBJ2-2	CASSGTGDTGELFF	TGCGCCAGCAGCGGGACAGGGGACACCGGGGAGCTGTTTTTT
.	TRBV7-3	.	TRBJ2-7	CASSSWGGPYEQYF	TGTGCCAGCAGCTCTTGGGGGGGCCCCTACGAGCAGTACTTC
.	TRBV7-2	TRBD2	TRBJ2-5	CASSSWRSGGKETQYF	TGTGCCAGCAGCTCATGGCGGAGCGGGGGGAAAGAGACCCAGTACTTC
.	TRBV29-1	.	TRBJ1-3	CSVLSYPLNTIYF	TGCAGCGTTCTTAGCTACCCTTTAAACACCATATATTTT